The rows below give T cell receptor beta chains drawn from one sample of a study of naive and memory T cell subsets. Each CDR3 protein gets one entry after TCRdb re-called the UMI-ligation and nested PCR reads with MiXCR. The sample lists 25,000 to 35,000 distinct CDR3 sequences; approximately 6.7% were seen once. Sequenced here: skin, sampled from a tuberculin skin test site. All receptors derive from an adult in good health. Each CDR3 is given with its conserved first and last residue. D genes are given only for firm matches. Clone size is not always given. Where it is, it says once, few, many or a class for expanded clones.

size	length	V	J	D	DNA	CDR3
few	13	TRBV27	TRBJ1-2	NA	TGTGCCAGCAGTTCTTACTGGGATTATGGCGACACCTTC	CASSSYWDYGDTF
few	13	TRBV10-3	TRBJ2-7	TRBD2	TGTGCCATCAGTGGGAGCGGGGGCGCCGAGCAGTACTTC	CAISGSGGAEQYF
many	14	TRBV11-1	TRBJ1-2	NA	TGTGCCAGCAGTCCCGGGCCCACGCGCGATGGCTACACCTTC	CASSPGPTRDGYTF
medium-sized	12	TRBV4-2	TRBJ2-4	NA	TGTGCCAGCAGCCAAGATAATATCGTTCAGTACTTC	CASSQDNIVQYF
NA	14	TRBV12-3/TRBV12-4	TRBJ2-5	NA	TGTGCCAGCAGTACTAGTGCGTACCAAGAGACCCAGTACTTC	CASSTSAYQETQYF
many	15	TRBV7-9	TRBJ2-3	TRBD2	TGTGCCAGCAGCTTGCGCGGGGGGGCCGCGGATACGCAGTATTTT	CASSLRGGAADTQYF
once	13	TRBV20-1	TRBJ1-2	NA	TGCAGTGCTAGTGTTCAAGGGTCCGATGGCGACAACTTC	CSASVQGSDGDNF
NA	12	TRBV29-1	TRBJ1-1	NA	TGCAGCGGTGACCAGGGGAGGGCTGAAGCTTTCTTT	CSGDQGRAEAFF
many	16	TRBV6-6	TRBJ1-5	NA	TGTGCCAGCAGGTTATCTGCGGGTAGGAGCAATCAGCCCCAGCATTTT	CASRLSAGRSNQPQHF
medium-sized	13	TRBV11-2	TRBJ2-5	NA	TGTGCCAGCAGCTTATCCGGCCAAGAGACCCAGTACTTC	CASSLSGQETQYF
few	15	TRBV20-1	TRBJ2-3	TRBD1	TGCAGTGCTAGATGGGACAGGGGGCCCACAGATACGCAGTATTTT	CSARWDRGPTDTQYF
many	12	TRBV6-1	TRBJ1-5	NA	TGTGCCAGCAGGGAGGGCAATCAGCCCCAGCATTTT	CASREGNQPQHF
many	14	TRBV25-1	TRBJ1-2	TRBD1	TGTGCCAGCAGTGGCGGGACAGGTCTATATGGCTACACCTTC	CASSGGTGLYGYTF
many	16	TRBV7-9	TRBJ2-3	TRBD2	TGTGCCAGCAGATCGACTAGCGGGGGACGCACAGATACGCAGTATTTT	CASRSTSGGRTDTQYF
NA	11	TRBV29-1	TRBJ1-2	TRBD1	TGCAGCGGGACAGGTTTATATGGCTACACCTTC	CSGTGLYGYTF
few	16	TRBV5-6	TRBJ2-3	TRBD2	TGTGCCAGCAGCCTCATCCCCACTAGCGGGTCAGATACGCAGTATTTT	CASSLIPTSGSDTQYF
NA	15	TRBV19	TRBJ1-5	TRBD1	TGTGCCAGTAGTGGGTGGGGACAGATCGGCCAGCCCCAGCATTTT	CASSGWGQIGQPQHF
many	14	TRBV18	TRBJ2-3	NA	TGTGCCAGCTCACCAAGAAGTTTCGTAGATACGCAGTATTTT	CASSPRSFVDTQYF
NA	12	TRBV20-1	TRBJ1-2	NA	TGCAGTGCTCATCAGGGGCTAAGCGGCGACACCTTC	CSAHQGLSGDTF
many	14	TRBV25-1	TRBJ1-6	NA	TGTGCCAGCAGGACGGGCCCCGACGCTTCACCCCTCCACTTT	CASRTGPDASPLHF
many	16	TRBV20-1	TRBJ2-4	NA	TGCAGTGCTAGTGGGGTTCAGGATCTAGCCAAAAACATTCAGTACTTC	CSASGVQDLAKNIQYF
medium-sized	16	TRBV12-3/TRBV12-4	TRBJ1-1	NA	TGTGCCAGCAGTTCGTCCCGACGGCTTTCACATAGTGAAGCTTTCTTT	CASSSSRRLSHSEAFF
many	14	TRBV12-3/TRBV12-4	TRBJ1-4	NA	TGTGCCAGCAGTTCCGGGACTGGGAATGAAAAACTGTTTTTT	CASSSGTGNEKLFF
many	16	TRBV18	TRBJ1-1	TRBD1	TGTGCCAGCTCACCATTGGGACAGGGGGGAAACACTGAAGCTTTCTTT	CASSPLGQGGNTEAFF
many	14	TRBV6-2/TRBV6-3	TRBJ2-2	TRBD2	TGTGCCAGCAGTGCCCGGGGGGGCCCCGGGGAGCTGTTTTTT	CASSARGGPGELFF
many	14	TRBV2	TRBJ2-3	NA	TGTGCCAGCAGTGGGGGGAGGCGCGCAGATACGCAGTATTTT	CASSGGRRADTQYF
many	12	TRBV4-2	TRBJ1-2	NA	TGTGCCAGTTTTGCGGGGGCGTTTGGCTACACCTTC	CASFAGAFGYTF
medium-sized	15	TRBV7-2	TRBJ2-3	NA	TGTGCCAGCAGCTTAAGGGGGTCACGCACAGATACGCAGTATTTT	CASSLRGSRTDTQYF
medium-sized	18	TRBV10-3	TRBJ2-5	TRBD2	TGTGCCATCAGTGAGCCGGGACTAGCGGCGAAGAGGGCAGAGACCCAGTACTTC	CAISEPGLAAKRAETQYF
many	13	TRBV7-9	TRBJ2-7	NA	TGTGCCAGCAGCTTAACAGGGATCCACGAGCAGTACTTC	CASSLTGIHEQYF
many	15	TRBV29-1	TRBJ2-1	TRBD1	TGCAGCGTTGAAGGGGAACAGGGGGCCTACAATGAGCAGTTCTTC	CSVEGEQGAYNEQFF
few	14	TRBV6-5	TRBJ2-7	NA	TGTGCCAGCAGGCCCTCGACAGGCCTGTACGAGCAGTACTTC	CASRPSTGLYEQYF
few	13	TRBV14	TRBJ1-2	TRBD1	TGTGCCAGCAGCCGACAGGGGACCTATGGCGACACCTTC	CASSRQGTYGDTF
NA	14	TRBV7-9	TRBJ2-4	TRBD1	TGTGCCAGCAGCTTAGACACGGACAGGGCCATTCAGTACTTC	CASSLDTDRAIQYF
many	15	TRBV7-9	TRBJ2-6	NA	TGTGCCAGCAGCTCGAGCGCCTCTGGGGCCAACGTCCTGACTTTC	CASSSSASGANVLTF
NA	14	TRBV19	TRBJ1-1	NA	TGTGCCAGTAGTATCCAGGTTTGTTACACTGAAGCTTTCTTT	CASSIQVCYTEAFF
few	11	TRBV2	TRBJ1-2	NA	TGTGCCAGCAGTGTTACTGGTGGCTACACCTTC	CASSVTGGYTF
many	17	TRBV15	TRBJ1-6	TRBD1	TGTGCCACCCACTCCGGGACAGGGGGAACTGGGAATTCACCCCTCCACTTT	CATHSGTGGTGNSPLHF
many	16	TRBV20-1	TRBJ2-7	NA	TGCAGTGCTAGAGAAATGAAAGGGTTGAGGCCCTACGAGCAGTACTTC	CSAREMKGLRPYEQYF
NA	18	TRBV6-1	TRBJ1-2	NA	TGTGCCAGCAGTGATTGGATCTTGGTAGCGTCGCAAAACTATGGCTACACCTTC	CASSDWILVASQNYGYTF
NA	16	TRBV10-3	TRBJ2-3	NA	TGTGCCATCAGTGGGGACGGGCTAGCCCCCACAGATACGCAGTATTTT	CAISGDGLAPTDTQYF
NA	16	TRBV5-1	TRBJ1-2	NA	TGCGCCAGCAGCTTGGGCCCCACTTCATCTAACTATGGCTACACCTTC	CASSLGPTSSNYGYTF
few	12	TRBV29-1	TRBJ2-7	TRBD1	TGCAGCGTACAGGGACAGAACTACGAGCAGTACTTC	CSVQGQNYEQYF
many	15	TRBV11-2	TRBJ2-7	TRBD1	TGTGCCAGCAGCTACGGCACAGGGGATCAGTACGAGCAGTACTTC	CASSYGTGDQYEQYF
many	15	TRBV7-9	TRBJ2-4	TRBD2	TGTGCCAGCAGCTTAGCTGGGAGGGGCGGAAACATTCAGTACTTC	CASSLAGRGGNIQYF
many	16	TRBV6-5	TRBJ2-5	NA	TGTGCCAGCAGTTACTCGGGAGGGGGGAGGGGAGGGACCCAGTACTTC	CASSYSGGGRGGTQYF
many	16	TRBV27	TRBJ2-1	TRBD2	TGTGCCAGCAGTTATTGGGCTAGCGGGGGCCGGAATGAGCAGTTCTTC	CASSYWASGGRNEQFF
many	14	TRBV5-1	TRBJ2-7	NA	TGCGCCAGCAGCTTGGTTACCAGCAGGTCTGAGCAGTACTTC	CASSLVTSRSEQYF
many	14	TRBV20-1	TRBJ1-1	NA	TGCAGTGCCGCGGCGCAGGGGATGAACACTGAAGCTTTCTTT	CSAAAQGMNTEAFF
many	14	TRBV9	TRBJ1-5	NA	TGTGCCAGCAGCGTAGGGACGGAGCTCGGGGCCCAGCATTTT	CASSVGTELGAQHF
many	12	TRBV20-1	TRBJ2-4	NA	TGCAGTGCTAGAGTCCAAGGGGACATTCAGTACTTC	CSARVQGDIQYF
NA	15	TRBV5-5	TRBJ1-2	TRBD1	TGTGCCAGCAGCGGGCAGGGACAGCTAACCTATGGCGACACCTTC	CASSGQGQLTYGDTF